The sequence of this T cell receptor beta chain was determined in a study of human T cells and chemical hapten exposure. Study at large: The study traced per-sample TCR yield variation mainly to small differences in pooled library volumes.

Study outcomes and limitations: A positive correlation with patch test score was shown by PT1 expanded TCR counts. Given that the donors had alopecia, their immune response may differ from that seen in healthy people.

Time point reported: patch test 3, about 24 weeks after DPC sensitization. Noted treatment: therapeutic diphenylcyclopropenone sensitization with weekly scalp DPC. This clonotype came up a few times. Its antigen is still unknown. MiXCR, applied by TCRdb to the RACE reads, yields one record per CDR3 protein. The table has more than 85,000 distinct CDR3 sequences, approximately 36% seen once; the top ten hold 2.5% to 3%. The sequenced sample was whole blood, obtained in connection with sensitization to the hapten diphenylcyclopropenone (DPC). The source of this sequence is a man aged 35 to 55 with alopecia areata. Some clones in this sample may be carry-over from other donors' samples.

The CDR3 bases are TGCAGCGTTGAAGTTCCAGGGGGCACCGGGGAGCTGTTTTTT. Translation gives CSVEVPGGTGELFF. The chain uses TRBV29-1 and TRBJ2-2; 7 bases are shared with TRBD1. Per germline, CDR1 SQVTM and CDR2 ANQGSEA. V lost 1 base and J lost 4; bases outside the gene matches: 3. This CDR3 contains 14 residues.